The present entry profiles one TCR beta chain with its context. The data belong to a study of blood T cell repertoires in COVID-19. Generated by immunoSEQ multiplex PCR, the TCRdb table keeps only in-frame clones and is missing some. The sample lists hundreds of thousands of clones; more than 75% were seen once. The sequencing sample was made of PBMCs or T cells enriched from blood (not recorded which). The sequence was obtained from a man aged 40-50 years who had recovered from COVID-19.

This CDR3 reads CASSDRVVGNQPQHF. CDR3 nucleotides: TGTGCCAGCAGTGACAGGGTAGTAGGCAATCAGCCCCAGCATTTT. The genes are TRBV6-1 and TRBJ1-5; maybe TRBD1 (5 bases). This CDR3 contains 15 residues. The V gene's germline CDR1 is MNHNS and CDR2 SASEGT. V lost 3 bases and J 2 bases, leaving 11 bases between the germline ends.